Below, one T cell receptor (beta chain) is given with its context. Its specificity is not known. Across eight separate reactions for each sample, cDNA was made. UMIs were attached via template switching, each with a 6-nucleotide sample barcode. Each CDR3 protein gets one entry in TCRdb, which reprocessed the 5' RACE reads and gives no DNA. Its table lists approximately 400,000 distinct CDR3 sequences. These data originate in a study of monozygotic twins with inflammatory bowel disease. Overall study results and limits: IBD patients carried less diverse TCRbeta repertoires (inverse Simpson) than healthy co-twins.

The authors isolated total RNA from whole blood without sorting T cells. The CDR3 is 15 residues long. CDR1 and CDR2 (germline): SGHTA, FQGNSA. The sequenced sample was blood. The V gene is TRBV7-2, the J gene TRBJ1-3; the D call of TRBD1 rests on TCRdb alone, since no DNA is present to check it. The source is a human donor with ulcerative colitis or Crohn's disease, or a healthy co-twin of an affected twin (not recorded which). The CDR3 loop is CASSWQGEAGNTIYF.